The rows below give T cell receptor beta chains drawn from one sample of a study of T cell clonotyping in hematopoietic cell transplantation. TCRdb keeps only in-frame clones here, not all; method: immunoSEQ multiplex PCR. Here the sample spans several thousand clones, more than 60% being singletons. The sequencing here drew on peripheral blood mononuclear cells, taken before stem cell transplant. The source of these receptors is a man aged 55 to 69 with acute myeloid leukemia. Some clones in this sample may be carry-over from other donors' samples. Both conserved end residues are part of each CDR3. The order of the fields is D gene, V gene, J gene, CDR3 protein, CDR3 DNA. A D gene is named only where the DNA matches it firmly.

d_gene: -
v_gene: TRBV6-1
j_gene: TRBJ2-7
CDR3aa: CASSGRGRSYEQYF
CDR3nt: TGTGCCAGCAGTGGGCGGGGACGATCCTACGAGCAGTACTTC

d_gene: TRBD2
v_gene: TRBV7-2
j_gene: TRBJ2-2
CDR3aa: CASSLWQRGTGELFF
CDR3nt: TGTGCCAGCAGCTTATGGCAGCGGGGGACCGGGGAGCTGTTTTTT

d_gene: -
v_gene: TRBV6-5
j_gene: TRBJ1-1
CDR3aa: CASSYTHPPNTEAFF
CDR3nt: TGTGCCAGCAGTTACACCCATCCACCCAACACTGAAGCTTTCTTT

d_gene: TRBD2
v_gene: TRBV7-8
j_gene: TRBJ2-1
CDR3aa: CASSRRPAGVYYNEQFF
CDR3nt: TGTGCCAGCAGCCGCCGCCCAGCGGGAGTATACTACAATGAGCAGTTCTTC

d_gene: -
v_gene: TRBV6-5
j_gene: TRBJ2-2
CDR3aa: CASGGWTGELFF
CDR3nt: TGTGCCAGCGGCGGCTGGACCGGGGAGCTGTTTTTT

d_gene: -
v_gene: TRBV30
j_gene: TRBJ2-2
CDR3aa: CAWNRQRDTGELFF
CDR3nt: TGTGCCTGGAATCGGCAGAGGGACACCGGGGAGCTGTTTTTT

d_gene: -
v_gene: TRBV2
j_gene: TRBJ1-1
CDR3aa: CARDLRTEAFF
CDR3nt: TGTGCCAGAGATTTGAGGACTGAAGCTTTCTTT

d_gene: -
v_gene: TRBV6-1
j_gene: TRBJ1-2
CDR3aa: CASSERGYGYTF
CDR3nt: TGTGCCAGCAGTGAACGGGGTTATGGCTACACCTTC

d_gene: TRBD1
v_gene: TRBV5-1
j_gene: TRBJ2-5
CDR3aa: CASSPRTGGQETQYF
CDR3nt: TGCGCCAGCAGCCCCCGGACAGGAGGTCAAGAGACCCAGTACTTC

d_gene: -
v_gene: TRBV5-4
j_gene: TRBJ2-5
CDR3aa: CASSLAGAQETQYF
CDR3nt: TGTGCCAGCAGCTTGGCCGGTGCACAAGAGACCCAGTACTTC

d_gene: -
v_gene: TRBV10-3
j_gene: TRBJ1-4
CDR3aa: CATAVRVGTGEKLFF
CDR3nt: TGTGCCACCGCAGTGCGGGTAGGAACGGGTGAAAAACTGTTTTTT

d_gene: -
v_gene: TRBV2
j_gene: TRBJ2-7
CDR3aa: CASSPTATDIYEQYF
CDR3nt: TGTGCCAGCAGTCCGACCGCCACTGATATCTACGAGCAGTACTTC

d_gene: -
v_gene: TRBV30
j_gene: TRBJ1-2
CDR3aa: CAASGTYGYTF
CDR3nt: TGTGCCGCAAGCGGGACCTATGGCTACACCTTC

d_gene: -
v_gene: TRBV19
j_gene: TRBJ2-3
CDR3aa: CASSATGLPLPDTQYF
CDR3nt: TGTGCCAGTAGTGCTACAGGGTTACCTCTACCAGATACGCAGTATTTT

d_gene: -
v_gene: TRBV10-3
j_gene: TRBJ2-1
CDR3aa: CASRVRVTSEQFF
CDR3nt: TGTGCCAGTAGAGTCAGGGTGACGTCCGAGCAGTTCTTC